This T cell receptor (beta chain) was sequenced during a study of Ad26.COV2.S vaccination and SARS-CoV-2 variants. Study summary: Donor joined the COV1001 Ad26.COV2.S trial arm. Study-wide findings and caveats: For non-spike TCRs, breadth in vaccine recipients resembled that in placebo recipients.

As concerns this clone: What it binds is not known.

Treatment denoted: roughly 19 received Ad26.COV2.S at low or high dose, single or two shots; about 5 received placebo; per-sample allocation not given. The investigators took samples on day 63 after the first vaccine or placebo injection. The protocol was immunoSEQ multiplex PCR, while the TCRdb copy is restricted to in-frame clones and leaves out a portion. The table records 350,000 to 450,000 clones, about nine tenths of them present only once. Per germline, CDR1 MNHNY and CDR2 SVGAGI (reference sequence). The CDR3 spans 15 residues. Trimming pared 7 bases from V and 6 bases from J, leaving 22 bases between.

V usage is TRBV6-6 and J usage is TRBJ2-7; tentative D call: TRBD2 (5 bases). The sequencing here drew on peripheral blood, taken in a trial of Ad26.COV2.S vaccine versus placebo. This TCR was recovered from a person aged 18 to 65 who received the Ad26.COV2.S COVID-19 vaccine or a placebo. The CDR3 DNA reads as TGTGCCAGCACTTCCCGGGTGGACTCGGGGAGCGAGCAGTACTTC. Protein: CASTSRVDSGSEQYF.